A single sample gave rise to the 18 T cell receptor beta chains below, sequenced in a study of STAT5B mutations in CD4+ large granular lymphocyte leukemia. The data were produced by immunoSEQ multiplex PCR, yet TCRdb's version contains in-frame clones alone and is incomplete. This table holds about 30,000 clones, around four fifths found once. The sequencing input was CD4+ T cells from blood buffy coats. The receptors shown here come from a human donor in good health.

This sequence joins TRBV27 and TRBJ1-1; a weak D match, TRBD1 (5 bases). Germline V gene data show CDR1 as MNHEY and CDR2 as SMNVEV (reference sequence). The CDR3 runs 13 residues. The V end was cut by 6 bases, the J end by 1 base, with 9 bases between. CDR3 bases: TGTGCCAGCAGATTTGGACAGAACACTGAAGCTTTCTTT. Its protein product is CASRFGQNTEAFF.

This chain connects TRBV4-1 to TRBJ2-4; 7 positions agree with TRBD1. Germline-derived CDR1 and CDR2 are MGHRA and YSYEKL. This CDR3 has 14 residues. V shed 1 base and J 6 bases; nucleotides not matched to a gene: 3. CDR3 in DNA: TGCGCCAGCAGCCAAGGGTCAGGGGGAAACATTCAGTACTTC. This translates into CASSQGSGGNIQYF.

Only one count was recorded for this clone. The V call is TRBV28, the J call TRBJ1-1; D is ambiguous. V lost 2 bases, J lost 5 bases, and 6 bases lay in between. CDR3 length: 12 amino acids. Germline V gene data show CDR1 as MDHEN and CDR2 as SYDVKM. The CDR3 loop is CASSLIGTEAFF. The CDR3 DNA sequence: TGTGCCAGCAGTTTAATCGGGACTGAAGCTTTCTTT.

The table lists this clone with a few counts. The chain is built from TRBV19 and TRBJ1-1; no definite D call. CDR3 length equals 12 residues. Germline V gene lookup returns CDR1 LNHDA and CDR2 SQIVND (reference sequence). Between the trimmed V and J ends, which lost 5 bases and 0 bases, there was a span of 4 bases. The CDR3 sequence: CASSRVNTEAFF. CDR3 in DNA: TGTGCCAGTAGTCGGGTGAACACTGAAGCTTTCTTT.

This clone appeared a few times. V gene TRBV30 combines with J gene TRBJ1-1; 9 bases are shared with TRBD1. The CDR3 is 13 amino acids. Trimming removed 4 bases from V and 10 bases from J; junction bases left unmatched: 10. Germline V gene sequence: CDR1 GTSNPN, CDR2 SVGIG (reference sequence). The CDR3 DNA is TGTGCCTGGACTATTGGACAGGGGACTCCAGCTTTCTTT. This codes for CAWTIGQGTPAFF.

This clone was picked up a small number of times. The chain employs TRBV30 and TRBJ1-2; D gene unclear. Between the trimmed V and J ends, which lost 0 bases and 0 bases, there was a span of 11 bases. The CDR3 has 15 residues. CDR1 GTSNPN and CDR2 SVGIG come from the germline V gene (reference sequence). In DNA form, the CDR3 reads TGTGCCTGGAGTGTAGGCGGCAGCGCTAACTATGGCTACACCTTC. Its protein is CAWSVGGSANYGYTF. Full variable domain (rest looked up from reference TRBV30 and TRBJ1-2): SQTIHQWPATLVQPVGSPLSLECTVEGTSNPNLYWYRQAAGRGLQLLFYSVGIGQISSEVPQNLSASRPQDRQFILSSKKLLLSDSGFYLCAWSVGGSANYGYTFGSGTRLTVV.

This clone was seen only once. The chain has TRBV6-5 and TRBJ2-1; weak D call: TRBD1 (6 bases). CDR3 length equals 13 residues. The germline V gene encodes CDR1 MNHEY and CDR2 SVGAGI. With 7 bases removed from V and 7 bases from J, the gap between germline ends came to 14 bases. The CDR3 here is CASMSGQGNEQFF. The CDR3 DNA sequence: TGTGCCAGCATGAGTGGGCAGGGGAATGAGCAGTTCTTC.

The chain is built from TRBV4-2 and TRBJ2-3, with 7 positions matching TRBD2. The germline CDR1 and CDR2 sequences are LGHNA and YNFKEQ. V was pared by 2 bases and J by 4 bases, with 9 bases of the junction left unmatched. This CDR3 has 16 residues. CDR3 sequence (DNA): TGTGCCAGCAGCCAATCTAACCGGGCGGGAGCAGATACGCAGTATTTT. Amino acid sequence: CASSQSNRAGADTQYF.

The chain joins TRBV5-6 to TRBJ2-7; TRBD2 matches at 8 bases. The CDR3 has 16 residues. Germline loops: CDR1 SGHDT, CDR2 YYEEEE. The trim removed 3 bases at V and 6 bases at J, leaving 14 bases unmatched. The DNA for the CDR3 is TGTGCCAGCAGCTACCTCGGGAGGGGCTTATCCCTCGAGCAGTACTTC. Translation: CASSYLGRGLSLEQYF.

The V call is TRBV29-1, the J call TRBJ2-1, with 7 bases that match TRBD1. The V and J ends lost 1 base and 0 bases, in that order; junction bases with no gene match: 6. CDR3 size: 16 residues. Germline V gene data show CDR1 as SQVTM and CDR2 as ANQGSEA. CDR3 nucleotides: TGCAGCGTTGAAGCAACTACAGGGGACTCCTACAATGAGCAGTTCTTC. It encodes CSVEATTGDSYNEQFF.

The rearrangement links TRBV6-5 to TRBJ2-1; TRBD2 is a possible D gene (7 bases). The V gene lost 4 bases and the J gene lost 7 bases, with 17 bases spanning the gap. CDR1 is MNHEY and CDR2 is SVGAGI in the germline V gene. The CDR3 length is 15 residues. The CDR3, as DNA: TGTGCCAGCAGTTCTACAGGGAGGGTTATGAATGAGCAGTTCTTC. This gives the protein CASSSTGRVMNEQFF.

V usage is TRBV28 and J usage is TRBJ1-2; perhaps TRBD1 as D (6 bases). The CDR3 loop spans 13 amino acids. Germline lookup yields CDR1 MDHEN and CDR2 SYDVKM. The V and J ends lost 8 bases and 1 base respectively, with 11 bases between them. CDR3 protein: CASGGGFNYGYTF. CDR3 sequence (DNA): TGTGCCAGCGGCGGGGGCTTTAACTATGGCTACACCTTC.

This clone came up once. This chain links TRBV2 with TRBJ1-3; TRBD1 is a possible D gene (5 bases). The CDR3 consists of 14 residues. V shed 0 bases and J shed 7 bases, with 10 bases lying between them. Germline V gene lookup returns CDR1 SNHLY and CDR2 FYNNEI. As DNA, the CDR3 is TGTGCCAGCAGTGAAGCGCAGAGGGGCAACACCATATATTTT. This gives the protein CASSEAQRGNTIYF.

In DNA, the CDR3 is TGTGCCAGGTTAACAATCCTGGGCGGCTACACCTTC. It encodes CARLTILGGYTF. The chain combines TRBV2 with TRBJ1-2; D ambiguous. CDR3 length equals 12 residues. CDR1 is SNHLY, CDR2 FYNNEI, per germline. V was cut by 9 bases and J by 8 bases, with 16 bases left in between.

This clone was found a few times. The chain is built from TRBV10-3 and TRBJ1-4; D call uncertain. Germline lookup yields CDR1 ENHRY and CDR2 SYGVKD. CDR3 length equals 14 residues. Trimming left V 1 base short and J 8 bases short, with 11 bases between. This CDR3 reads CAISEWAEGEKLFF. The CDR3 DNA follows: TGTGCCATCAGTGAGTGGGCAGAAGGGGAAAAACTGTTTTTT.

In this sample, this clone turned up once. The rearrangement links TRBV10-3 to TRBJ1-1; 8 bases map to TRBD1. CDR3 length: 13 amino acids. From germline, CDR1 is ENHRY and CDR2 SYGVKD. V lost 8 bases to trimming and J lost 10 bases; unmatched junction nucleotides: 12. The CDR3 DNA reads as TGTGCCATCTCTGCCGGACAGGGCGATGGAGCTTTCTTT. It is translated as CAISAGQGDGAFF.

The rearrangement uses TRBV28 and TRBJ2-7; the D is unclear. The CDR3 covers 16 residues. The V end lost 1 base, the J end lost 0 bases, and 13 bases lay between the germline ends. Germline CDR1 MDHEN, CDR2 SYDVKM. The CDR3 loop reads CASSLSGRQDSYEQYF. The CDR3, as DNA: TGTGCCAGCAGTTTATCCGGACGTCAAGACTCCTACGAGCAGTACTTC. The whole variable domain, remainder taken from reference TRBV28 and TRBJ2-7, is DVKVTQSSRYLVKRTGEKVFLECVQDMDHENMFWYRQDPGLGLRLIYFSYDVKMKEKGDIPEGYSVSREKKERFSLILESASTNQTSMYLCASSLSGRQDSYEQYFGPGTRLTVT.

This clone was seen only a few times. In DNA form, the CDR3 reads TGTGCCAGCAGAACAAAGAACACTGAAGCTTTCTTT. Protein: CASRTKNTEAFF. This rearrangement joins TRBV28 to TRBJ1-1; D unresolved. The ends were cut back, 6 bases at V and 1 base at J, with 6 bases in the middle. The CDR3 length is 12 residues. Germline CDR1 is MDHEN and CDR2 is SYDVKM.